Reported below is one T cell receptor (beta chain). CDR1 is KGHSH, CDR2 LQKENI, per germline. Deletions cut 4 bases from V and 4 bases from J, with 17 bases between. The CDR3 consists of 16 residues. Original methodology: Estimation of nucleated cell counts relied on the amplification of reference gene primers. Some clones are missing from TCRdb's copy, which holds only in-frame ones; the method was immunoSEQ multiplex PCR. The V and J calls and the clone size are those of that table, but D and trimming were determined from the DNA. In the table there are a few hundred thousand clones, about 87% of which are singletons. The data belong to a study of blood T cell repertoires in COVID-19. Overall study context: Samples came from the United States, Italy and Spain, spanning acute and convalescent COVID-19. T cells, B-cell-depleted T cells, or PBMCs provided the cDNA or gDNA that served as material.

The chain couples TRBV18 to TRBJ2-1; D possibly corresponds to TRBD1 (6 bases). The sequence was collected from a young woman who had recovered from COVID-19. The material sequenced was peripheral blood. CDR3 nucleotides: TGTGCCAGCTCACGAACAGGGTTGGAAGGTTACAATGAGCAGTTCTTC. It codes for CASSRTGLEGYNEQFF.